This is a list of T cell receptor beta chains from one sample in a study of T cells in Graves' hyperthyroidism and ophthalmopathy. A single record per CDR3 protein comes from TCRdb applying MiXCR to the multiplex PCR reads. The table has about 510,000 distinct CDR3 sequences, 14% seen once; the top ten hold roughly 14%. Sequencing was done on a sample of blood. The receptors come from a woman aged 40 to 55 with Graves' hyperthyroidism. CDR3s include the opening cysteine and the closing phenylalanine or tryptophan. Each record gives: D gene, J gene, clone size, CDR3 length, V gene, CDR3 protein, CDR3 DNA. The D gene is left open where the match is weak. Size is stated for part of the rows, as once, few or many counts, or as a class when the clone is expanded.

. TRBJ2-1 . 13 TRBV2 CASSEAETRRGFF TGTGCCAGCAGTGAAGCGGAGACTAGGAGGGGGTTCTTC
. TRBJ2-5 many 15 TRBV28 CASSITTPYQETQYF TGTGCCAGCAGTATCACGACACCGTACCAAGAGACCCAGTACTTC
. TRBJ1-2 many 11 TRBV28 CATGPNYGYTF TGTGCCACAGGCCCTAACTATGGCTACACCTTC
. TRBJ1-6 many 12 TRBV2 CASSEVGSPLHF TGTGCCAGCAGTGAAGTAGGTTCACCCCTCCACTTT
. TRBJ2-1 few 12 TRBV29-1 CSGRVQSAGQFF TGCAGTGGGCGAGTTCAGAGCGCAGGGCAGTTCTTC
TRBD2 TRBJ2-2 many 16 TRBV20-1 CSARESASGSTGELFF TGCAGTGCTAGAGAGTCGGCTAGCGGGAGCACCGGGGAGCTGTTTTTT
. TRBJ2-3 large 16 TRBV5-1 CASSLEQLARTDTQYF TGCGCCAGCAGCTTGGAGCAGCTAGCAAGGACAGATACGCAGTATTTT
TRBD2 TRBJ2-1 few 15 TRBV20-1 CSAIDPSGRADEQFF TGCAGTGCTATCGATCCTAGCGGGAGGGCCGATGAGCAGTTCTTC
TRBD2 TRBJ2-4 few 15 TRBV29-1 CSVIAGGPMENIQYF TGCAGCGTTATAGCGGGAGGGCCGATGGAAAACATTCAGTACTTC
. TRBJ1-5 many 17 TRBV27 CASSSTPPGEYNQPQHF TGTGCCAGCAGTTCGACTCCCCCGGGAGAATACAATCAGCCCCAGCATTTT
. TRBJ2-7 few 15 TRBV9 CASSVDGGSQYEQYF TGTGCCAGCAGCGTAGATGGTGGGAGCCAGTACGAGCAGTACTTC
. TRBJ2-2 . 12 TRBV12-3/TRBV12-4 CASSFRSGELFF TGTGCCAGCAGTTTTCGGTCCGGGGAGCTGTTTTTT
. TRBJ2-1 many 13 TRBV5-1 CASSLDQFNEQFF TGCGCCAGCAGCTTGGACCAGTTCAATGAGCAGTTCTTC
. TRBJ2-2 . 13 TRBV5-6 CASSPRFAGELFF TGTGCCAGCAGCCCCAGGTTTGCCGGGGAGCTGTTTTTT
TRBD2 TRBJ2-1 few 17 TRBV14 CASRLGSGLAENNEQFF TGTGCCAGCAGATTAGGGTCGGGACTAGCGGAGAACAATGAGCAGTTCTTC
TRBD2 TRBJ2-2 many 15 TRBV27 CASSLGGRAVGELFF TGTGCCAGCAGTTTAGGCGGGAGGGCCGTCGGGGAGCTGTTTTTT
. TRBJ1-1 many 14 TRBV28 CASRGRTVNTEAFF TGTGCCAGCAGGGGTAGGACGGTAAACACTGAAGCTTTCTTT
. TRBJ2-1 few 16 TRBV20-1 CSARPNDASSYNEQFF TGCAGTGCTAGACCAAATGACGCGAGCTCCTACAATGAGCAGTTCTTC
TRBD2 TRBJ2-7 many 16 TRBV28 CASSYTLAGGTYEQYF TGTGCCAGCAGTTACACCTTAGCGGGAGGTACCTACGAGCAGTACTTC
TRBD2 TRBJ2-6 . 16 TRBV28 CATQDAWTSGANVLTF TGTGCCACCCAGGACGCCTGGACTAGTGGGGCCAACGTCCTGACTTTC
TRBD2 TRBJ2-2 few 18 TRBV13 CASSPIPSAGGPTGELFF TGTGCCAGCAGCCCGATACCCTCAGCGGGAGGGCCGACCGGGGAGCTGTTTTTT
. TRBJ1-6 many 13 TRBV30 CAWSVAANSPLHF TGTGCCTGGAGTGTAGCGGCGAATTCACCCCTCCACTTT
TRBD1 TRBJ2-3 many 14 TRBV29-1 CSVDDRDSTDTQYF TGCAGCGTAGACGACAGGGACAGCACAGATACGCAGTATTTT
. TRBJ1-1 many 13 TRBV27 CASSSTPRTEAFF TGTGCCAGCAGTTCTACACCACGCACTGAAGCTTTCTTT
. TRBJ2-7 many 15 TRBV20-1 CSASFAGGRTREQYF TGCAGTGCTAGTTTTGCGGGCGGACGAACTAGAGAGCAGTACTTC
. TRBJ1-4 many 15 TRBV28 CASSQGYTSNEKLFF TGTGCCAGCAGTCAAGGATACACCTCTAATGAAAAACTGTTTTTT
. TRBJ2-1 many 15 TRBV6-1 CASSVQVTFYNEQFF TGTGCCAGCAGCGTACAGGTCACTTTCTACAATGAGCAGTTCTTC
. TRBJ2-5 many 16 TRBV20-1 CSASRREGAAEETQYF TGCAGTGCTAGTCGACGAGAGGGAGCGGCGGAAGAGACCCAGTACTTC
TRBD1 TRBJ1-1 . 14 TRBV29-1 CSVGMTGLNTEAFF TGCAGCGTGGGGATGACAGGGTTGAACACTGAAGCTTTCTTT
. TRBJ1-2 many 12 TRBV12-3/TRBV12-4 CASGYRDYGYTF TGTGCCAGCGGATACAGGGACTATGGCTACACCTTC
TRBD2 TRBJ2-1 many 15 TRBV20-1 CSARDVLAGDHEQFF TGCAGTGCTAGAGATGTTCTAGCGGGAGACCATGAGCAGTTCTTC
TRBD2 TRBJ2-5 few 17 TRBV20-1 CSASWASGRGPPETQYF TGCAGTGCTAGCTGGGCTAGCGGGAGGGGACCTCCTGAGACCCAGTACTTC
. TRBJ2-5 many 11 TRBV6-1 CATSLGETQYF TGTGCCACCAGTCTAGGGGAGACCCAGTACTTC
. TRBJ2-5 many 17 TRBV20-1 CSARATYRARDQETQYF TGCAGTGCTAGAGCCACCTACAGGGCAAGAGACCAAGAGACCCAGTACTTC
. TRBJ2-4 many 13 TRBV28 CASSLGGPNIQYF TGTGCCAGCAGTTTAGGCGGGCCAAACATTCAGTACTTC
. TRBJ2-3 . 13 TRBV4-1 CASSQDLKYTQYF TGCGCCAGCAGCCAAGATCTGAAGTATACGCAGTATTTT
. TRBJ1-2 many 17 TRBV6-1 CASSRSVSRGGDYGYTF TGTGCCAGCAGTCGGAGTGTTTCCAGGGGAGGGGACTATGGCTACACCTTC
TRBD2 TRBJ2-3 many 14 TRBV20-1 CSATSGISTDTQYF TGCAGTGCTACTAGCGGAATTAGCACAGATACGCAGTATTTT
. TRBJ1-2 few 15 TRBV5-1 CASSLGDGSIYGYTF TGCGCCAGCAGCTTGGGAGACGGGAGCATCTATGGCTACACCTTC
. TRBJ2-7 many 16 TRBV6-1 CASRKFTTGGKNEQYF TGTGCCAGCAGAAAATTCACGACAGGAGGAAAAAACGAGCAGTACTTC
. TRBJ2-7 . 14 TRBV6-2/TRBV6-3 CASTETPPSYEQYF TGTGCCAGCACCGAGACCCCGCCCTCCTACGAGCAGTACTTC
. TRBJ2-7 many 16 TRBV30 CAWTPRGGFNRDEQYF TGTGCCTGGACCCCCAGGGGGGGGTTTAACAGGGACGAGCAGTACTTC
. TRBJ1-5 . 14 TRBV30 CAWSPGQINQPQHF TGTGCCTGGAGTCCTGGACAGATTAATCAGCCCCAGCATTTT
TRBD2 TRBJ2-1 many 16 TRBV27 CASSPISGGPYNEQFF TGTGCCAGCAGTCCCATTTCGGGAGGGCCTTACAATGAGCAGTTCTTC
TRBD2 TRBJ2-1 many 14 TRBV28 CASSPRLAYNEQFF TGTGCCAGCAGCCCCAGACTAGCTTACAATGAGCAGTTCTTC
TRBD2 TRBJ2-1 many 20 TRBV12-5 CASGLDRKLAGGPGENEQFF TGTGCTAGTGGTTTGGACCGAAAACTAGCGGGAGGGCCTGGGGAGAATGAGCAGTTCTTC
TRBD1 TRBJ1-5 . 15 TRBV28 CASGGDRDFDQPQHF TGTGCCAGCGGGGGGGACAGGGATTTCGATCAGCCCCAGCATTTT
TRBD1 TRBJ1-5 . 16 TRBV5-6 CASSLGRGLLNQPQHF TGTGCCAGCAGCTTGGGTAGGGGGCTTCTCAATCAGCCCCAGCATTTT
. TRBJ1-3 few 15 TRBV6-1 CASGRDGSSGNTIYF TGTGCCAGCGGGAGGGACGGATCTTCTGGAAACACCATATATTTT
. TRBJ2-7 many 16 TRBV28 CASSSGDASGDYEQYF TGTGCCAGCAGTTCGGGGGACGCTAGTGGGGACTACGAGCAGTACTTC
. TRBJ1-6 many 19 TRBV7-9 CASSPLRVPRTGMNSPLHF TGTGCCAGCAGCCCACTTCGGGTCCCTCGGACGGGAATGAATTCACCCCTCCACTTT